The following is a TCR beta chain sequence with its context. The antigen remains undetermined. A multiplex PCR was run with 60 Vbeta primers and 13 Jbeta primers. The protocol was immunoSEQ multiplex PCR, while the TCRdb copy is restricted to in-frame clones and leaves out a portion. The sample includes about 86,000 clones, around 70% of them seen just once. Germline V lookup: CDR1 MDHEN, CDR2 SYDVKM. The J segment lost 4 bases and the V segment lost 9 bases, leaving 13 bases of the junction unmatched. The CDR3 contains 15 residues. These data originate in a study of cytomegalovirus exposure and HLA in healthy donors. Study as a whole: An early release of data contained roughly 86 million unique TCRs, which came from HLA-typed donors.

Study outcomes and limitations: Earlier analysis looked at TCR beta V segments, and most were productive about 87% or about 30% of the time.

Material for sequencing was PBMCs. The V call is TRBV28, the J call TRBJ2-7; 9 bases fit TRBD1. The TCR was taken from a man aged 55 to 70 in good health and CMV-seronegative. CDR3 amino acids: CASKERTGDNYEQYF. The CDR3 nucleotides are TGTGCCAGTAAAGAGAGGACAGGGGATAATTACGAGCAGTACTTC. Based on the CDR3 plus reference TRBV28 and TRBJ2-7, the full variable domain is DVKVTQSSRYLVKRTGEKVFLECVQDMDHENMFWYRQDPGLGLRLIYFSYDVKMKEKGDIPEGYSVSREKKERFSLILESASTNQTSMYLCASKERTGDNYEQYFGPGTRLTVT.